What follows is one TCR beta chain and its context. Its specificity is not known. One entry per CDR3 protein results from TCRdb running MiXCR on the reads. Among 450,000 to 550,000 distinct CDR3 sequences listed, more than 15% were seen once. This entry is derived from a study of T cell repertoires in cytomegalovirus infection. Looking at the study overall: CMV infection together with matching HLA type was indicated by public TCR beta signatures. Regarding the study as a whole: CMV-specific TCR beta clonotypes restricted by HLA-C were the ones dominating the ex vivo response. Cumulative public TCR beta family frequency identified carriers of CMV plus the relevant HLA.

Germline lookup yields CDR1 MNHEY and CDR2 SMNVEV (reference sequence). This CDR3 region has 15 residues. V was pared by 5 bases and J by 4 bases, with 17 bases between. The TCR comes from a human donor in good health (CMV status not recorded). Some clones in this sample may be carry-over from other donors' samples. The chain joins TRBV27 to TRBJ1-1, with D tentatively TRBD1 (6 bases). The sequencing input was CD8+ T cells from PBMCs. CDR3 region: CASSDGGRAVTEAFF. The CDR3 nucleotides are TGTGCCAGCAGTGACGGGGGGCGGGCAGTCACTGAAGCTTTCTTT.